This TCR beta chain was identified in a study of blood T cell repertoires in COVID-19. At the level of the study: Samples representing acute and convalescent COVID-19 were sourced from the United States, Italy and Spain.

Sequenced by immunoSEQ multiplex PCR; TCRdb stores in-frame clones only, minus some. The sample has roughly 200,000 clones, about three quarters seen once; the top ten hold roughly 12%. Enrolment of Seattle patients took place during active infection, and they were followed longitudinally. Sequencing was carried out using peripheral blood. This TCR was recovered from a woman of 80 years or more with COVID-19, enrolled during active disease.

DNA of the CDR3: TGTGCCAGCAGTTTAAGGGGCGCATACACCATATATTTT. Its translation: CASSLRGAYTIYF. The chain carries TRBV28 and TRBJ1-3, with D possibly being TRBD1 (5 bases). V lost 2 bases, J lost 8 bases, and 10 bases lay in between. Germline V gives CDR1 MDHEN, CDR2 SYDVKM. The CDR3 consists of 13 residues.